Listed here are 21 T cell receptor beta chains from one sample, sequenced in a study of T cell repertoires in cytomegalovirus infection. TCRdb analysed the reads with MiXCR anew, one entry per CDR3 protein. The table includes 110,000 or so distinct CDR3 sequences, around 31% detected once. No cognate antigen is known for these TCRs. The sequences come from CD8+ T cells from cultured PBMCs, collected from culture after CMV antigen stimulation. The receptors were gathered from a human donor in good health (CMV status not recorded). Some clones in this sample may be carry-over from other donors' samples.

CDR3 nucleotide sequence: TGTGCCAGCAGCTTGATAGGCTACTCCTACGAGCAGTACTTC. It yields the protein CASSLIGYSYEQYF. The chain joins TRBV11-2 to TRBJ2-7; unclear D gene. Trimming took off 3 bases at V and 0 bases at J, with 9 bases between the two ends. The CDR3 consists of 14 residues. Germline CDR1 SGHAT, CDR2 FQNNGV.

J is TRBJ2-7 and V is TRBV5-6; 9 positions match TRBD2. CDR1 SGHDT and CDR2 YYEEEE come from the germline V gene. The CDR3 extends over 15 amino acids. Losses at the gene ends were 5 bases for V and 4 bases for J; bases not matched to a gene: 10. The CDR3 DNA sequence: TGTGCCAGCAGTTCCCTGGCGGGGGGGGCGTACGAGCAGTACTTC. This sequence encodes CASSSLAGGAYEQYF. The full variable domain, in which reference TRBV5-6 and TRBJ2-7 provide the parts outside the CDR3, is DAGVTQSPTHLIKTRGQQVTLRCSPKSGHDTVSWYQQALGQGPQFIFQYYEEEERQRGNFPDRFSGHQFPNYSSELNVNALLLGDSALYLCASSSLAGGAYEQYFGPGTRLTVT.

CDR3 loop: CASSQGGGQAGDNEQFF. The CDR3 DNA is TGCGCCAGCAGCCAAGGAGGGGGGCAGGCGGGTGACAATGAGCAGTTCTTC. This chain links TRBV4-1 with TRBJ2-1; D is possibly TRBD1 or TRBD2 (6 bases each). The CDR3 has 17 amino acids. The germline V and J ends were trimmed by 1 base and 5 bases, with 18 bases remaining between them. Germline V CDR1 and CDR2: MGHRA, YSYEKL.

The CDR3 DNA follows: TGTGCCAGCAGCGGGACTAACACAGATACGCAGTATTTT. This gives the protein CASSGTNTDTQYF. This chain links TRBV9 with TRBJ2-3; tentative D call: TRBD2 (6 bases). Germline loops: CDR1 SGDLS, CDR2 YYNGEE. The V end lost 3 bases, the J end lost 2 bases, and 7 bases lay between the germline ends. The CDR3 loop spans 13 amino acids.

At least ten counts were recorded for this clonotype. CDR3 sequence: CASSQDSVQNIQYF. In nucleotides, the CDR3 is TGTGCCAGCAGCCAAGACAGTGTCCAAAACATTCAGTACTTC. This chain uses TRBV7-2 with TRBJ2-4; D may be TRBD1 (5 bases). Trimming left V 5 bases short and J 5 bases short, with 13 bases between. The CDR3 is 14 amino acids. Germline lookup yields CDR1 SGHTA and CDR2 FQGNSA.

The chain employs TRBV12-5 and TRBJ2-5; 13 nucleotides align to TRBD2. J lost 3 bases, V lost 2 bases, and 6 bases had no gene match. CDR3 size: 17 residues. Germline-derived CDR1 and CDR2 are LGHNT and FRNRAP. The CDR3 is CASGLPIGTSGEETQYF. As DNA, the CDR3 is TGTGCTAGTGGTTTGCCCATCGGGACTAGCGGGGAAGAGACCCAGTACTTC.

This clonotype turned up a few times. The CDR3 loop is CASSPGRYQETQYF. As DNA, the CDR3 is TGTGCCAGTAGTCCGGGACGGTACCAAGAGACCCAGTACTTC. This chain links TRBV19 with TRBJ2-5; tentatively, D is TRBD1 or TRBD2 (5 bases each). CDR3 length equals 14 residues. Germline V lookup: CDR1 LNHDA, CDR2 SQIVND (reference sequence). Trimming removed 5 bases at V and 0 bases at J, with 10 bases between.

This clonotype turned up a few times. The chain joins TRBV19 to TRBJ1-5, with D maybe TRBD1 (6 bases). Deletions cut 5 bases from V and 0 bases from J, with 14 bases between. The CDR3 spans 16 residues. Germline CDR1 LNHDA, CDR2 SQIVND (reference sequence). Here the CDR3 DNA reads TGTGCCAGTAGTTTCACAGGGTGGGGTAGCAATCAGCCCCAGCATTTT. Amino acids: CASSFTGWGSNQPQHF.

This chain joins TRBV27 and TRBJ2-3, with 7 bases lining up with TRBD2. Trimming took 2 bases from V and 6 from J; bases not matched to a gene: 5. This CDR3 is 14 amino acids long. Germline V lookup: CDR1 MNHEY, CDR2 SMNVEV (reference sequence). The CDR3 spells CASSLAGDGDTQYF. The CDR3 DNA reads TGTGCCAGCAGTTTAGCGGGGGACGGGGATACGCAGTATTTT.

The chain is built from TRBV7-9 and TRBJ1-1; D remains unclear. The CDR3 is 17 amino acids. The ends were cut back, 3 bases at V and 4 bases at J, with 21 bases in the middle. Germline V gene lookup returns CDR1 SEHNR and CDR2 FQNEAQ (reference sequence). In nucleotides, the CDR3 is TGTGCCAGCAGCTTGATCCGGACGGATCCAAGGGCCACTGAAGCTTTCTTT. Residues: CASSLIRTDPRATEAFF.

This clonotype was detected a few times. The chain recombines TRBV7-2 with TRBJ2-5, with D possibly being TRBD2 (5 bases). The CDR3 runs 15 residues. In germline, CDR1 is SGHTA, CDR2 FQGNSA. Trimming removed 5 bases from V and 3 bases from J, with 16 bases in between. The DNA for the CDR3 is TGTGCCAGCAGCCACCCCGACCGGGGTGAAGAGACCCAGTACTTC. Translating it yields CASSHPDRGEETQYF.

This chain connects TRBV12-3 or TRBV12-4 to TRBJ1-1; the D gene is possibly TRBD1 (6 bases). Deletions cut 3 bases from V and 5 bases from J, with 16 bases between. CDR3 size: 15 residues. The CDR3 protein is CASSFKAGARTEAFF. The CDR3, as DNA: TGTGCCAGCAGTTTTAAAGCGGGGGCGAGGACTGAAGCTTTCTTT.

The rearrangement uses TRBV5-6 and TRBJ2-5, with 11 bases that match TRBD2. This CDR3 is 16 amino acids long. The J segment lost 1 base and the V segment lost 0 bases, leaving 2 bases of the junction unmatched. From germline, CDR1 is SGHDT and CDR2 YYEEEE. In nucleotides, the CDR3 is TGTGCCAGCAGCTTGGGGCTAGCGGGGGGCCAAGAGACCCAGTACTTC. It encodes CASSLGLAGGQETQYF.

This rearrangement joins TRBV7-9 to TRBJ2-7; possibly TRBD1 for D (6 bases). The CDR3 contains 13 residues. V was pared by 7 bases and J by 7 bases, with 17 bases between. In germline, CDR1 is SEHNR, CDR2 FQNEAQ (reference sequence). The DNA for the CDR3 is TGTGCCAGCAATCCGCCCACAGGGATAGAGCAGTACTTC. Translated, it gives CASNPPTGIEQYF.

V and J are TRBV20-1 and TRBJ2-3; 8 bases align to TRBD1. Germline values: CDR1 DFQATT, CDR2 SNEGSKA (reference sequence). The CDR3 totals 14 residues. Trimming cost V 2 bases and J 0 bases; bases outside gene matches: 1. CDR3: CSARWTGSTDTQYF. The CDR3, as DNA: TGCAGTGCTAGATGGACAGGGAGCACAGATACGCAGTATTTT.

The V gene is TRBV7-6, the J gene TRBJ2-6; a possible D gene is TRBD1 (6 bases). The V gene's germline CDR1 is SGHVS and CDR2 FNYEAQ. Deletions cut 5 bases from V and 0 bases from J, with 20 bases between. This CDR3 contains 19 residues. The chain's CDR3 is CASSPRTGTLPSGANVLTF. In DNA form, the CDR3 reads TGTGCCAGCAGCCCGCGAACCGGGACACTGCCCTCTGGGGCCAACGTCCTGACTTTC.

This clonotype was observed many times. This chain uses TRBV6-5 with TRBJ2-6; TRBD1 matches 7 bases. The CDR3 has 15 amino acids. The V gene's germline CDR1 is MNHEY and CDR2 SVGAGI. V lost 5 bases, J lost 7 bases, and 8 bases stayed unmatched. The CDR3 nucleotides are TGTGCCAGCAGTCACCGGGACAGTTCAGCCAACGTCCTGACTTTC. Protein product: CASSHRDSSANVLTF.

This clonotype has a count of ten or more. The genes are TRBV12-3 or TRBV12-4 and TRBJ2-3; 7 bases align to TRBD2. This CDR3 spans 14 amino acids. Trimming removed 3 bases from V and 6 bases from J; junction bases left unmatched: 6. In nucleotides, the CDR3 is TGTGCCAGCAGTTTCAGCAGGGAGGGGGATACGCAGTATTTT. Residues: CASSFSREGDTQYF.

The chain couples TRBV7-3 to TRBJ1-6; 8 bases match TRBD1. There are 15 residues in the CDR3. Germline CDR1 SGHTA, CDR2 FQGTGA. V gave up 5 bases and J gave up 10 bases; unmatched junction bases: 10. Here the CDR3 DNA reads TGTGCCAGCAGCGCATCGACAGGGGTTAGGTCACCCCTCCACTTT. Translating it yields CASSASTGVRSPLHF.

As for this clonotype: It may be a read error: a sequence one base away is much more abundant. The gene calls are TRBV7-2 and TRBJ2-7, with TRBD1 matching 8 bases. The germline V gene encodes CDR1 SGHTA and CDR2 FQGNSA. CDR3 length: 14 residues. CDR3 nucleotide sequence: TGTGCCAGCAGCTCCCGGACAGGGAAAGACGAGCGGTACTTC. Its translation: CASSSRTGKDERYF.

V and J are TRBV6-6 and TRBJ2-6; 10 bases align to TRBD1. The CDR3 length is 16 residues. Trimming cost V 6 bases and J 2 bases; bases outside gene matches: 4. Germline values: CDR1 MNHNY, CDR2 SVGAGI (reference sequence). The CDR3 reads CASRGTGVPGANVLTF. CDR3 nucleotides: TGTGCCAGCAGAGGGACAGGGGTCCCTGGGGCCAACGTCCTGACTTTC.